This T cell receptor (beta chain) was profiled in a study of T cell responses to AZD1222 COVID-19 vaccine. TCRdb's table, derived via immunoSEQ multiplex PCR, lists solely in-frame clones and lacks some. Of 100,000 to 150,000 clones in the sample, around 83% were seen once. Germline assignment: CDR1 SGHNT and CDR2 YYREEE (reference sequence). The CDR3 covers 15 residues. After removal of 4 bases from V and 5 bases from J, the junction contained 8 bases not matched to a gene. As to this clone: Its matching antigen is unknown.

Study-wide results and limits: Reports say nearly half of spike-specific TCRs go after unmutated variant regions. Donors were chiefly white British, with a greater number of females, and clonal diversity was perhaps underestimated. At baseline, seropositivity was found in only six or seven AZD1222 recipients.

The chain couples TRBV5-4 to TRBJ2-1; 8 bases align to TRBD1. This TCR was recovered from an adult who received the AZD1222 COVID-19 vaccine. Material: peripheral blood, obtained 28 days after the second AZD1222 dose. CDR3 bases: TGTGCCAGCAGCCCGACAGGGGCATTCCACAATGAGCAGTTCTTC. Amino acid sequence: CASSPTGAFHNEQFF. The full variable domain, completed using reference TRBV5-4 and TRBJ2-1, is ETGVTQSPTHLIKTRGQQVTLRCSSQSGHNTVSWYQQALGQGPQFIFQYYREEENGRGNFPPRFSGLQFPNYSSELNVNALELDDSALYLCASSPTGAFHNEQFFGPGTRLTVL.